The 4 T cell receptor beta chains below were found in one sample sequenced in a study of blood T cells in healthy people across ages. Using a J-beta primer mix together with a sample-barcoded 5' primer, a second PCR was run for roughly 7 to 12 cycles. TCRdb re-called the 5' RACE reads with MiXCR, one entry per CDR3 protein. The sample lists fewer than 2,000,000 distinct CDR3 sequences, 30% to 40% occurring once. The specimen sequenced was blood. The receptors were gathered from a human donor in good health.

V is TRBV4-2 and J is TRBJ1-2; a possible D gene is TRBD1 (5 bases). This CDR3 has 13 residues. V lost 1 base, J lost 6 bases, and 9 bases lay in between. CDR1 is LGHNA and CDR2 is YNFKEQ in the germline V gene. The CDR3 loop reads CASSQAGRDGYTF. In nucleotides, the CDR3 is TGTGCCAGCAGCCAAGCAGGGAGGGATGGCTACACCTTC.

The CDR3 nucleotides are TGCGCCAGCATGAAGGACAACTATGGCTACACCTTC. This encodes CASMKDNYGYTF. The chain couples TRBV5-1 to TRBJ1-2; D gene uncertain. V lost 6 bases, J lost 2 bases, and 8 bases lay in between. The CDR3 has 12 amino acids. Germline values: CDR1 SGHRS, CDR2 YFSETQ.

This clonotype was observed a few times. The gene calls are TRBV7-2 and TRBJ2-7; D not certain. Germline CDR1 SGHTA, CDR2 FQGNSA. With 5 bases removed from V and 7 bases from J, the gap between germline ends came to 15 bases. The CDR3 length is 13 residues. The CDR3 bases are TGTGCCAGCAGCCCAGTCGTAGTTAGGGAGCAGTACTTC. Protein sequence: CASSPVVVREQYF. The whole variable domain, remainder taken from reference TRBV7-2 and TRBJ2-7, is GAGVSQSPSNKVTEKGKDVELRCDPISGHTALYWYRQSLGQGLEFLIYFQGNSAPDKSGLPSDRFSAERTGGSVSTLTIQRTQQEDSAVYLCASSPVVVREQYFGPGTRLTVT.

The genes are TRBV20-1 and TRBJ1-5; D unclear. CDR1 and CDR2 (germline): DFQATT, SNEGSKA (reference sequence). The CDR3 is made up of 16 amino acids. V gave up 3 bases and J gave up 2 bases, with 17 bases separating them. CDR3 residues: CSAREDGLSGNQPQHF. Written as DNA, the CDR3 is TGCAGTGCTAGGGAGGACGGTCTGTCAGGCAATCAGCCCCAGCATTTT.